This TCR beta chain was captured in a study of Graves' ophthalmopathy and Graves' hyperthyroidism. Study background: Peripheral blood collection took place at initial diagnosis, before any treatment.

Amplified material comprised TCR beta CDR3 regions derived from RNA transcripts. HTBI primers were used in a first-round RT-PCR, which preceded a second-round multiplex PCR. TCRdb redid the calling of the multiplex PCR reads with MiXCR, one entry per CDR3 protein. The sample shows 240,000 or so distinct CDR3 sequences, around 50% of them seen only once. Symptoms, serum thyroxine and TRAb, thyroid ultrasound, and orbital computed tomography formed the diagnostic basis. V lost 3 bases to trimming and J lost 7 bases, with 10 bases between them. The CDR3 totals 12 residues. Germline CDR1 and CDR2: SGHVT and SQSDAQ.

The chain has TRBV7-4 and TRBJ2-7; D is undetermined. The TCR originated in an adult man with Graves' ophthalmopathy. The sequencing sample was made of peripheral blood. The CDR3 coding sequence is TGTGCCAGCAGCTTGGAATGGCGGGAGCAGTACTTC. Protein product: CASSLEWREQYF.